This T cell receptor (beta chain) is drawn from a study of metastatic and nonmetastatic thyroid tumors. For the study at large: Repertoires were compared across blood and tumor or nodule tissue from malignant and benign thyroid patients.

TCRdb called clones again from the PCR reads with MiXCR. The table records 16,000 or so clones, approximately 24% of them present only once. No treatment had been given to any patient before thyroid surgery. With 5 bases removed from V and 1 base from J, the gap between germline ends came to 17 bases. The V gene's germline CDR1 is SNHLY and CDR2 FYNNEI. This CDR3 contains 17 residues. Ten or more counts support this clone. The J gene is TRBJ1-4, the V gene TRBV2; perhaps TRBD1 as D (5 bases). The TCR originated in a male donor with papillary thyroid cancer or a benign thyroid nodule (not recorded which). Some clones in this sample may be carry-over from other donors' samples. Sequenced: tumor tissue. CDR3 sequence reads: CASSTGGDRVTNEKLFF. DNA of the CDR3: TGTGCCAGCAGTACCGGGGGGGATAGAGTAACTAATGAAAAACTGTTTTTT.